The T cell receptor beta chain under discussion was sequenced for a study of blood T cell repertoires in COVID-19. Germline-derived CDR1 and CDR2 are SNHLY and FYNNEI. V was clipped by 2 bases and J by 0 bases; unmatched bases: 3. The CDR3 totals 16 residues. The assay was immunoSEQ multiplex PCR, and TCRdb's table has in-frame clones only and misses some. The table records tens of thousands of clones, approximately 78% of them present only once. The TCR originated in a human donor in a cohort sampled during active COVID-19. The gene calls are TRBV2 and TRBJ2-1, with 8 bases that match TRBD2. The specimen sequenced was peripheral blood. The CDR3 bases are TGTGCCAGCAGTGAAAGGGGGACTAGCTCCTACAATGAGCAGTTCTTC. Its protein is CASSERGTSSYNEQFF.